Shown below are 31 T cell receptor beta chains from a single sample sequenced in a study of cytotoxic CD8 clonotypes in ibrutinib-treated CLL. Clones were read by immunoSEQ multiplex PCR, and TCRdb kept only the in-frame ones, dropping some. The sample includes fewer than 400,000 clones, around 66% seen only once; the top ten take about 6.7%. The material was PBMCs, obtained after 36 months of ibrutinib treatment. These TCRs come from a human donor with chronic lymphocytic leukemia.

This clone has more than one count but fewer than ten. The CDR3 region is CAIRETANTEAFF. CDR3 bases: TGTGCCATCAGAGAGACAGCGAACACTGAAGCTTTCTTT. J is TRBJ1-1 and V is TRBV10-3; weak D call: TRBD1 (5 bases). Trimming removed 6 bases at V and 1 base at J, with 9 bases between. The CDR3 runs to 13 residues. Looked up from germline, CDR1 is ENHRY and CDR2 is SYGVKD.

This clone was recorded only once. V gene TRBV9 combines with J gene TRBJ1-1, with D possibly TRBD1 on 6 matching bases. CDR3 size: 14 residues. Germline values: CDR1 SGDLS, CDR2 YYNGEE. V dropped 4 bases and J dropped 4 bases, with 14 bases sitting between them. CDR3 region: CASSPWGAVTEAFF. The CDR3 coding sequence is TGTGCCAGCAGCCCTTGGGGGGCTGTCACTGAAGCTTTCTTT.

This clone has just a few counts. This rearrangement joins TRBV10-1 to TRBJ1-1; possibly TRBD1 for D (5 bases). V was shortened by 4 bases and J by 0 bases, with 18 bases between the two germline ends. Germline loops: CDR1 WNHNN, CDR2 SYGVQD (reference sequence). The CDR3 spans 17 residues. CDR3 residues: CASSAFRGREMNTEAFF. The CDR3 nucleotides read TGCGCCAGCAGTGCTTTTCGGGGCAGAGAAATGAACACTGAAGCTTTCTTT.

The chain joins TRBV6-6 to TRBJ1-4, with 7 bases that match TRBD1. Germline CDR1 MNHNY, CDR2 SVGAGI (reference sequence). This CDR3 comprises 14 residues. The V and J ends lost 7 bases and 7 bases, in that order; junction bases with no gene match: 9. In nucleotides, the CDR3 is TGTGCCAGCACTCCCAGGGGGTGGGGTGAAAAACTGTTTTTT. Amino acids: CASTPRGWGEKLFF.

J is TRBJ2-5 and V is TRBV9; TRBD2 matches at 9 bases. Per the germline V gene, CDR1 is SGDLS and CDR2 is YYNGEE. This CDR3 is 16 amino acids long. V trimming: 0 bases; J trimming: 4 bases; junction bases outside the gene matches: 7. CDR3 region: CASSVVAERGAETQYF. The CDR3 region has the DNA TGTGCCAGCAGCGTAGTGGCCGAGCGGGGGGCAGAGACCCAGTACTTC.

This clone turned up a few times. V usage is TRBV5-8 and J usage is TRBJ1-2; tentative D call: TRBD1 (6 bases). Germline-derived CDR1 and CDR2 are SGHTS and YDEGEE. The CDR3 contains 13 residues. Trimming took 4 bases from V and 6 from J, leaving 13 bases between them. CDR3 protein: CASSPQGEDGYTF. The CDR3 bases are TGTGCCAGCAGCCCACAGGGAGAAGATGGCTACACCTTC.

The chain couples TRBV27 to TRBJ2-1, with 8 positions matching TRBD2. This CDR3 spans 16 amino acids. V lost 2 bases to trimming and J lost 5 bases; unmatched junction nucleotides: 8. Germline assignment: CDR1 MNHEY and CDR2 SMNVEV (reference sequence). CDR3 residues: CASSLITSGVNNEQFF. CDR3 DNA sequence: TGTGCCAGCAGTTTAATTACTAGCGGAGTCAACAATGAGCAGTTCTTC.

The J gene is TRBJ2-5, the V gene TRBV7-2; perhaps TRBD2 as D (6 bases). CDR1 is SGHTA and CDR2 is FQGNSA in the germline V gene. V lost 1 base and J lost 2, with 20 bases in between. The CDR3 totals 18 residues. CDR3 in DNA: TGTGCCAGCAGCTTAGATCGTTTTGGGGGAGGAAGGCAAGAGACCCAGTACTTC. Translation: CASSLDRFGGGRQETQYF.

This chain joins TRBV11-2 and TRBJ2-3, with D possibly matching TRBD2 (6 bases). The CDR3 has 15 residues. Deletions cut 3 bases from V and 2 bases from J, with 12 bases between. Looked up from germline, CDR1 is SGHAT and CDR2 is FQNNGV. The CDR3 DNA sequence: TGTGCCAGCAGCTTCCGGGACTCCCCCACAGATACGCAGTATTTT. This codes for CASSFRDSPTDTQYF.

The J gene is TRBJ2-7, the V gene TRBV4-2, with 8 bases that match TRBD2. Germline assignment: CDR1 LGHNA and CDR2 YNFKEQ. The CDR3 covers 16 residues. Trimming cost V 0 bases and J 5 bases; bases outside gene matches: 9. This CDR3 reads CASSQDHQAGVDEQYF. DNA for the CDR3: TGTGCCAGCAGCCAAGATCACCAAGCGGGGGTCGACGAGCAGTACTTC.

This clone has just one count. J is TRBJ2-7 and V is TRBV27, with D perhaps assigned TRBD1 or TRBD2 (5 bases each). V was trimmed by 1 base and J by 2 bases, leaving 12 bases between them. Germline values: CDR1 MNHEY, CDR2 SMNVEV (reference sequence). The CDR3 length is 15 residues. This CDR3 reads CASSLFPGTAYEQYF. The CDR3 nucleotides are TGTGCCAGCAGTTTATTTCCGGGGACCGCCTACGAGCAGTACTTC.

CDR3 sequence reads: CASSVGQSGYTF. CDR3 sequence (DNA): TGTGCCAGCAGCGTAGGCCAGAGTGGCTACACCTTC. This chain links TRBV9 with TRBJ1-2, with D unresolved. CDR1 SGDLS and CDR2 YYNGEE come from the germline V gene. The CDR3 length is 12 residues. The V end was cut by 0 bases, the J end by 7 bases, with 7 bases between.

This clone has more than one count but fewer than ten. The gene calls are TRBV5-6 and TRBJ2-1; D not resolved. CDR3 length: 11 residues. Germline lookup yields CDR1 SGHDT and CDR2 YYEEEE. Trimming left V 0 bases short and J 10 bases short, with 5 bases between. CDR3 sequence reads: CASSLEHEQFF. The CDR3 DNA reads as TGTGCCAGCAGCTTGGAACACGAGCAGTTCTTC. Looking up the rest from reference TRBV5-6 and TRBJ2-1 gives the full variable domain: DAGVTQSPTHLIKTRGQQVTLRCSPKSGHDTVSWYQQALGQGPQFIFQYYEEEERQRGNFPDRFSGHQFPNYSSELNVNALLLGDSALYLCASSLEHEQFFGPGTRLTVL.

The chain recombines TRBV5-4 with TRBJ2-7; 9 bases line up with TRBD1. The CDR3 consists of 14 residues. The V gene's germline CDR1 is SGHNT and CDR2 YYREEE (reference sequence). V shed 5 bases, J shed 6 bases, and the junction held 9 bases outside the gene matches. The CDR3 region is CASSPDRGSLEQYF. Written as DNA, the CDR3 is TGTGCCAGCAGTCCGGACAGGGGTTCCCTCGAGCAGTACTTC.

This clone has a handful of counts. V is TRBV2 and J is TRBJ2-1; D uncertain. This CDR3 comprises 13 residues. Trimming cost V 7 bases and J 5 bases, with 12 bases left between them. Germline V CDR1 and CDR2: SNHLY, FYNNEI. CDR3 amino acids: CASIQQANNEQFF. CDR3 nucleotide sequence: TGTGCCAGCATTCAGCAGGCTAACAATGAGCAGTTCTTC.

The rearrangement joins TRBV29-1 to TRBJ1-2; D is unclear. Germline assignment: CDR1 SQVTM and CDR2 ANQGSEA. The CDR3 is made up of 13 amino acids. The germline V and J ends were trimmed by 4 bases and 4 bases, with 13 bases remaining between them. CDR3 sequence: CSVVGKKGYGYTF. The CDR3 nucleotides are TGCAGCGTTGTTGGGAAGAAAGGCTATGGCTACACCTTC.

In DNA form, the CDR3 reads TGCGCCAGCAGCTCAGCGGCGGATTCCCGATATGGCTACACCTTC. Its protein is CASSSAADSRYGYTF. The gene calls are TRBV5-1 and TRBJ1-2; D remains unclear. Trimming stripped 3 bases from V and 5 bases from J, with 17 bases between. This CDR3 region has 15 residues. Germline-derived CDR1 and CDR2 are SGHRS and YFSETQ.

The chain combines TRBV28 with TRBJ2-1; D is uncertain. CDR3 length equals 15 residues. Trimming removed 2 bases at V and 6 bases at J, with 14 bases between. Germline V gene sequence: CDR1 MDHEN, CDR2 SYDVKM. The CDR3 loop reads CASSLRYEPPNEQFF. The CDR3 coding sequence is TGTGCCAGCAGTTTAAGATATGAGCCCCCCAATGAGCAGTTCTTC.

This chain joins TRBV20-1 and TRBJ2-5; D gene ambiguous. CDR1 is DFQATT, CDR2 SNEGSKA, per germline (reference sequence). V lost 3 bases, J lost 8 bases, and 10 bases lay in between. This CDR3 is 11 amino acids long. CDR3 sequence (DNA): TGCAGTGCTAGTATCGGGTTCACCCAGTACTTC. It codes for CSASIGFTQYF.

The gene calls are TRBV28 and TRBJ2-3; 7 bases are shared with TRBD2. The CDR3 has 16 residues. Trimming cost V 4 bases and J 5 bases; bases outside gene matches: 12. The germline V gene encodes CDR1 MDHEN and CDR2 SYDVKM. This CDR3 is CASSSSVAGEVDTQYF. The CDR3 region has the DNA TGTGCCAGCAGTTCCTCCGTCGCGGGAGAGGTAGATACGCAGTATTTT.

The chain has TRBV19 and TRBJ1-5, with 7 bases fitting TRBD1. Trimming removed 5 bases from V and 6 bases from J; junction bases left unmatched: 7. The CDR3 loop spans 14 amino acids. Germline V gene sequence: CDR1 LNHDA, CDR2 SQIVND (reference sequence). The CDR3 loop is CASSVQGPGQPQHF. The CDR3 coding sequence is TGTGCCAGTAGTGTACAGGGGCCGGGTCAGCCCCAGCATTTT.

The CDR3 DNA reads as TGCGCCAGCAGCCAAGAAGCGGGGGGGCGGACAGATACGCAGTATTTT. As protein: CASSQEAGGRTDTQYF. The rearrangement uses TRBV4-1 and TRBJ2-3; 10 bases line up with TRBD2. The V and J ends lost 0 bases and 3 bases, in that order; junction bases with no gene match: 3. From germline, CDR1 is MGHRA and CDR2 YSYEKL. The CDR3 sequence is 16 residues long.

This chain uses TRBV13 with TRBJ1-3; D not certain. V shed 4 bases and J shed 0 bases, with 13 bases lying between them. This CDR3 contains 16 residues. Germline lookup yields CDR1 PRHDT and CDR2 FYEKMQ (reference sequence). In DNA, the CDR3 is TGTGCCAGCAGCTCCAACGACCCGAGCTCTGGAAACACCATATATTTT. This codes for CASSSNDPSSGNTIYF.

The CDR3 sequence: CASSQGGIANEQFF. For the CDR3, the DNA is TGCGCCAGCAGCCAAGGGGGGATAGCGAATGAGCAGTTCTTC. The chain couples TRBV4-3 to TRBJ2-1, with D possibly being TRBD1 or TRBD2 (5 bases each). V dropped 1 base and J dropped 7 bases, with 11 bases sitting between them. CDR1 and CDR2 (germline): LGHNA, YSLEER. The CDR3 consists of 14 residues.

The chain links TRBV2 to TRBJ2-3; D could derive from TRBD1 or TRBD2 (5 bases each). The CDR3 sequence is 15 residues long. Germline V gives CDR1 SNHLY, CDR2 FYNNEI. Trimming took 4 bases from V and 2 from J, leaving 13 bases between them. This chain's CDR3 is CASSGDRGTTDTQYF. For the CDR3, the DNA is TGTGCCAGCAGTGGGGACCGCGGTACCACAGATACGCAGTATTTT.

The rearrangement links TRBV7-9 to TRBJ2-1, with D perhaps matching TRBD2 (5 bases). V was trimmed by 2 bases and J by 9 bases, leaving 23 bases between them. CDR1 is SEHNR, CDR2 FQNEAQ, per germline (reference sequence). The CDR3 extends over 17 amino acids. The CDR3 nucleotides read TGTGCCAGCAGCTTATCCTCGGACTTATCAATAGTCCGTGAGCAGTTCTTC. Its translation: CASSLSSDLSIVREQFF.

The chain couples TRBV9 to TRBJ2-7, with 10 bases fitting TRBD1. Germline assignment: CDR1 SGDLS and CDR2 YYNGEE. The CDR3 covers 16 residues. V lost 6 bases to trimming and J lost 4 bases; unmatched junction nucleotides: 13. CDR3 bases: TGTGCCAGCACCCCGGGCATAGGACAGGGGGGGTACGAGCAGTACTTC. Protein: CASTPGIGQGGYEQYF. Combining the CDR3 with reference TRBV9 and TRBJ2-7 gives the whole variable domain DSGVTQTPKHLITATGQRVTLRCSPRSGDLSVYWYQQSLDQGLQFLIQYYNGEERAKGNILERFSAQQFPDLHSELNLSSLELGDSALYFCASTPGIGQGGYEQYFGPGTRLTVT.

CDR3 in amino acids: CASSESRASGANVLTF. CDR3 DNA sequence: TGTGCCAGCAGTGAGTCGCGAGCCTCTGGGGCCAACGTCCTGACTTTC. V and J are TRBV25-1 and TRBJ2-6; no clear D gene. Germline loops: CDR1 MGHDK, CDR2 SYGVNS. The CDR3 has 16 amino acids. V was clipped by 3 bases and J by 0 bases, with 9 bases between them.

This clone came up a few times. V and J are TRBV28 and TRBJ2-7, with 11 bases aligning to TRBD2. The CDR3 loop spans 17 amino acids. Looked up from germline, CDR1 is MDHEN and CDR2 is SYDVKM. V lost 2 bases to trimming and J lost 5 bases; unmatched junction nucleotides: 11. This CDR3 is CASSLRTSGRLVHEQYF. The CDR3, as DNA: TGTGCCAGCAGTTTAAGAACTAGCGGGAGACTAGTCCACGAGCAGTACTTC.

The rearrangement links TRBV4-3 to TRBJ1-3; D gene unclear. The CDR3 contains 16 residues. Trimming left V 1 base short and J 4 bases short, with 14 bases between. Per germline, CDR1 LGHNA and CDR2 YSLEER. This chain's CDR3 is CASSQVLGSSGNTIYF. The CDR3 nucleotides read TGCGCCAGCAGCCAAGTCTTGGGAAGTAGCGGAAACACCATATATTTT.

This clone is a singleton in its sample. V usage is TRBV19 and J usage is TRBJ1-2; D remains unclear. Trimming took off 3 bases at V and 1 base at J, with 9 bases between the two ends. The V gene's germline CDR1 is LNHDA and CDR2 SQIVND (reference sequence). The CDR3 is made up of 14 amino acids. The CDR3 DNA reads TGTGCCAGTAGTATCCGACGGGGTAACTATGGCTACACCTTC. Amino acids: CASSIRRGNYGYTF. The complete variable domain, with remaining parts taken from reference TRBV19 and TRBJ1-2, reads DGGITQSPKYLFRKEGQNVTLSCEQNLNHDAMYWYRQDPGQGLRLIYYSQIVNDFQKGDIAEGYSVSREKKESFPLTVTSAQKNPTAFYLCASSIRRGNYGYTFGSGTRLTVV.